Each of the 21 T cell receptor beta chains below was sequenced from the same sample in a study of early T cells in non-severe SARS-CoV-2 infection. TCRdb reprocessed the 5' RACE reads via MiXCR and lists one record per CDR3 protein. The data contain roughly 50,000 distinct CDR3 sequences, 6.5% to 9.5% of them seen just once; the ten biggest clones take up 5.8%. The material sequenced was whole blood. The receptors shown here come from an adult who was a healthcare worker with PCR-confirmed SARS-CoV-2 infection or an uninfected control (not recorded which).

This clonotype came up many times. The chain links TRBV28 to TRBJ1-6, with 8 bases lining up with TRBD1. The trim removed 6 bases at V and 2 bases at J, leaving 3 bases unmatched. This CDR3 contains 15 residues. Germline V lookup: CDR1 MDHEN, CDR2 SYDVKM. The CDR3 coding sequence is TGTGCCAGCAGACGACAGGGGACCTATAATTCACCCCTCCACTTT. Its translation: CASRRQGTYNSPLHF.

J is TRBJ2-7 and V is TRBV7-9; weak D call: TRBD1 (6 bases). Germline V gene lookup returns CDR1 SEHNR and CDR2 FQNEAQ (reference sequence). Trimming took 4 bases from V and 4 from J, leaving 17 bases between them. The CDR3 is 15 residues long. CDR3 region: CASSSGQNRVYEQYF. The DNA of the CDR3 is TGTGCCAGCAGCTCGGGACAAAATCGGGTATACGAGCAGTACTTC.

This clonotype was counted ten times or more. The chain employs TRBV4-1 and TRBJ1-1; 7 bases map to TRBD1. Germline V gene data show CDR1 as MGHRA and CDR2 as YSYEKL. Losses at the gene ends were 1 base for V and 5 bases for J; bases not matched to a gene: 10. There are 16 residues in the CDR3. The CDR3 is CASSQVLTGRWTEAFF. The CDR3 DNA follows: TGCGCCAGCAGCCAAGTATTGACAGGGAGGTGGACTGAAGCTTTCTTT.

This clonotype was seen at least ten times. The chain has TRBV20-1 and TRBJ2-1; 8 positions agree with TRBD2. This CDR3 spans 13 amino acids. V lost 3 bases to trimming and J lost 6 bases; unmatched junction nucleotides: 4. Looked up from germline, CDR1 is DFQATT and CDR2 is SNEGSKA (reference sequence). In DNA, the CDR3 is TGCAGTGCTAGCCTCGGGACTAGCAATGAGCAGTTCTTC. It specifies CSASLGTSNEQFF.

This clonotype was picked up many times. CDR3 nucleotides: TGTGCCAGCAGCTTAGCGGAGGGAGTCACCCCTCCACACTTT. Translation: CASSLAEGVTPPHF. The rearrangement links TRBV7-8 to TRBJ1-6; D remains unclear. The CDR3 extends over 14 amino acids. Germline V gene sequence: CDR1 SGHVS, CDR2 FQNEAQ. The ends were cut back, 0 bases at V and 19 bases at J, with 19 bases in the middle.

This clonotype was seen many times. The V and J genes are TRBV4-1 and TRBJ1-4; D perhaps matches TRBD1 (5 bases). CDR1 and CDR2 (germline): MGHRA, YSYEKL. V was trimmed by 0 bases and J by 2 bases, leaving 16 bases between them. This CDR3 is 18 amino acids long. The CDR3 nucleotides read TGCGCCAGCAGCCAAGACAAGGGCAGGGTGGGGACTAATGAAAAACTGTTTTTT. Its protein is CASSQDKGRVGTNEKLFF.

The chain is built from TRBV20-1 and TRBJ1-3; no clear D gene. The CDR3 runs to 13 residues. V lost 2 bases and J 3 bases, leaving 8 bases between the germline ends. CDR1 and CDR2 (germline): DFQATT, SNEGSKA (reference sequence). The CDR3 sequence is CSARTPIGNTIYF. The CDR3, as DNA: TGCAGTGCTAGAACGCCGATTGGAAACACCATATATTTT.

This clonotype has a count of ten or more. The V call is TRBV18, the J call TRBJ1-1; 7 nucleotides agree with TRBD1. Losses at the gene ends were 0 bases for V and 5 bases for J; bases not matched to a gene: 6. Germline-derived CDR1 and CDR2 are KGHSH and LQKENI. This CDR3 has 15 amino acids. CDR3 amino acids: CASSPPKGARTEAFF. The CDR3 DNA sequence: TGTGCCAGCTCACCACCGAAGGGGGCGCGAACTGAAGCTTTCTTT.

Ten or more counts support this clonotype. The chain employs TRBV20-1 and TRBJ2-7; 10 bases are a match to TRBD1. V gave up 5 bases and J gave up 0 bases; unmatched junction bases: 7. This CDR3 region has 15 residues. Per germline, CDR1 DFQATT and CDR2 SNEGSKA (reference sequence). In DNA form, the CDR3 reads TGCAGTGCTTCTCCCGACAGGGGGCCCTCCTACGAGCAGTACTTC. Its protein is CSASPDRGPSYEQYF.

This clonotype has ten or more counts. The V call is TRBV12-3 or TRBV12-4, the J call TRBJ2-1; 7 nucleotides agree with TRBD2. The V gene end was trimmed by 3 bases and the J gene end by 3 bases; junction bases not matched to a gene: 2. The CDR3 extends over 14 amino acids. The DNA of the CDR3 is TGTGCCAGCAGTTTGGCGGGGGACTACAATGAGCAGTTCTTC. Encoded protein: CASSLAGDYNEQFF.

This clonotype has just a few counts. The genes are TRBV28 and TRBJ1-6; no clear D gene. Trimming stripped 1 base from V and 9 bases from J, with 4 bases between. This CDR3 contains 12 residues. Germline V gene data show CDR1 as MDHEN and CDR2 as SYDVKM. CDR3 residues: CASSLFLSPLHF. As DNA, the CDR3 is TGTGCCAGCAGTTTATTTCTTTCACCCCTCCACTTT.

Many counts were recorded for this clonotype. The chain is built from TRBV10-3 and TRBJ2-1, with 12 bases fitting TRBD2. Looked up from germline, CDR1 is ENHRY and CDR2 is SYGVKD. Unmatched junction bases numbered 5, after V lost 7 bases and J lost 10 bases. This CDR3 region has 13 residues. As DNA, the CDR3 is TGTGCCATCAACCTAGCGGGGGGGAACGAGCAGTTCTTC. Residues: CAINLAGGNEQFF.

This clonotype was counted at least ten times. The V gene is TRBV7-2, the J gene TRBJ1-1; TRBD1 might be the D (5 bases). The length of the CDR3 is 16 residues. The germline V gene encodes CDR1 SGHTA and CDR2 FQGNSA. V was clipped by 1 base and J by 5 bases, with 17 bases between them. In DNA, the CDR3 is TGTGCCAGCAGCTTAGGCAGGAGGGGTGTAGGTACTGAAGCTTTCTTT. Translation: CASSLGRRGVGTEAFF.

This clonotype has more than one count but fewer than ten. Here the CDR3 DNA reads TGTGCCAGCAGCTTAGAGGGACTCGGGTATAGTGGCTACACCTTC. Translation: CASSLEGLGYSGYTF. The V and J genes are TRBV7-2 and TRBJ1-2; maybe TRBD1 (5 bases). Germline V gene sequence: CDR1 SGHTA, CDR2 FQGNSA. The CDR3 is made up of 15 amino acids. V was pared by 1 base and J by 7 bases, with 16 bases between.

This clonotype appeared many times. The genes are TRBV10-3 and TRBJ2-7, with 8 bases that match TRBD1. Trimming removed 6 bases from V and 5 bases from J; junction bases left unmatched: 12. Germline CDR1 and CDR2: ENHRY and SYGVKD. The CDR3 spans 15 residues. The CDR3 loop reads CAISEGRDRGHEQYF. CDR3 DNA sequence: TGTGCCATCAGCGAGGGAAGAGACAGGGGTCACGAGCAGTACTTC.

The J gene is TRBJ2-1, the V gene TRBV24-1, with TRBD2 as a possible D gene (5 bases). Germline-derived CDR1 and CDR2 are KGHDR and SFDVKD. V lost 3 bases and J 7 bases, leaving 12 bases between the germline ends. The CDR3 is 14 amino acids. The chain's CDR3 is CATSDQATGNEQFF. The CDR3 DNA follows: TGTGCCACCAGTGATCAAGCTACGGGGAATGAGCAGTTCTTC.

This clonotype has at least ten counts. This chain links TRBV19 with TRBJ1-5; a weak D match, TRBD1 (5 bases). Germline V gives CDR1 LNHDA, CDR2 SQIVND (reference sequence). V was pared by 5 bases and J by 4 bases, with 12 bases between. The CDR3 spans 14 residues. CDR3 protein: CASSATERNQPQHF. For the CDR3, the DNA is TGTGCCAGTAGTGCGACAGAGCGAAATCAGCCCCAGCATTTT.

This clonotype was picked up a small number of times. The chain is built from TRBV18 and TRBJ2-2, with 9 bases that match TRBD2. V lost 3 bases, J lost 2 bases, and 4 bases stayed unmatched. CDR3 length equals 16 residues. Germline V gene sequence: CDR1 KGHSH, CDR2 LQKENI. The CDR3 bases are TGTGCCAGCTCACCGCCCGGGACTAGCAACACCGGGGAGCTGTTTTTT. It codes for CASSPPGTSNTGELFF.

This clonotype was found many times. This chain joins TRBV20-1 and TRBJ2-2; TRBD2 matches 10 bases. With V trimmed by 2 bases and J by 6 bases, 9 bases remained unmatched. The germline V gene encodes CDR1 DFQATT and CDR2 SNEGSKA (reference sequence). The CDR3 extends over 16 amino acids. The CDR3 here is CSARNRLAGNSGELFF. The CDR3 nucleotides read TGCAGTGCTAGAAACCGACTAGCGGGCAACTCCGGGGAGCTGTTTTTT.

This clonotype was observed many times. The chain combines TRBV29-1 with TRBJ2-1; the D gene is possibly TRBD2 (6 bases). The CDR3 spans 13 residues. Germline V gene data show CDR1 as SQVTM and CDR2 as ANQGSEA. V was trimmed by 1 base and J by 7 bases, leaving 11 bases between them. Written as DNA, the CDR3 is TGCAGCGTTGAAGTGACTAGAGGGAATGAGCAGTTCTTC. Its protein is CSVEVTRGNEQFF.

This clonotype was observed at least ten times. The chain has TRBV30 and TRBJ2-1; D may match TRBD1 or TRBD2 (6 bases each). V gave up 0 bases and J gave up 8 bases, with 8 bases separating them. CDR3 length equals 12 residues. Germline V CDR1 and CDR2: GTSNPN, SVGIG (reference sequence). CDR3 sequence reads: CAWSVGGDEQFF. The CDR3 DNA sequence: TGTGCCTGGAGTGTGGGGGGCGATGAGCAGTTCTTC.